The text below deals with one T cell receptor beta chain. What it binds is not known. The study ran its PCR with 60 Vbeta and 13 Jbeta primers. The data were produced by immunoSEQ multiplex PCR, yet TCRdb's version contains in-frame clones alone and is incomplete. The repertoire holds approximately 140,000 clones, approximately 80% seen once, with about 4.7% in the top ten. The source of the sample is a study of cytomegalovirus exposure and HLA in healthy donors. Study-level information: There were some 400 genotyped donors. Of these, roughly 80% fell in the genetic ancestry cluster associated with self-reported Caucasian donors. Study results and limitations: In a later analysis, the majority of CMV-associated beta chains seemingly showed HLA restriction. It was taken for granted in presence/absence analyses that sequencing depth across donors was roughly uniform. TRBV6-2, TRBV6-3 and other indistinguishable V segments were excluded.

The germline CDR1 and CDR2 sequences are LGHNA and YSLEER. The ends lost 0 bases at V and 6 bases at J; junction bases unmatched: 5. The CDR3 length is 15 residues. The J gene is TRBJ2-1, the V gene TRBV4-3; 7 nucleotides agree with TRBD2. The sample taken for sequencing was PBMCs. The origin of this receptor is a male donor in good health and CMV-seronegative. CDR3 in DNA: TGCGCCAGCAGCCAAGATGGCGGGAGTCTCAATGAGCAGTTCTTC. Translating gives CASSQDGGSLNEQFF.